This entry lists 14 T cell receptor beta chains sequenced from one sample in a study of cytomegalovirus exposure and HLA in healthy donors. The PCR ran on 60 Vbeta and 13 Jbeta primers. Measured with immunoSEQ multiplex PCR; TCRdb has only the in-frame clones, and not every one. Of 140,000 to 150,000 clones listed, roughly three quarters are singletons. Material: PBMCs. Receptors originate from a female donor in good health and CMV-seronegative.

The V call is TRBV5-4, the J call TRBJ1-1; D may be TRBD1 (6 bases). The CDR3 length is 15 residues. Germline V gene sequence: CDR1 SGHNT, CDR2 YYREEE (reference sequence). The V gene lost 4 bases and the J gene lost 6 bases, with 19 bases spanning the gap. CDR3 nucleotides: TGTGCCAGCAGCCAGACCGGACAGACAATTCCTGAAGCTTTCTTT. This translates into CASSQTGQTIPEAFF.

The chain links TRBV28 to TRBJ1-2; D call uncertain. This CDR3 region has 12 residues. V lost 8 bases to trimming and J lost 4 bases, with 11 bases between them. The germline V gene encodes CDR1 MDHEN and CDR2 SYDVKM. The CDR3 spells CASSSGSYGYTF. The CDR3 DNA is TGTGCCAGCTCGTCGGGTTCCTATGGCTACACCTTC.

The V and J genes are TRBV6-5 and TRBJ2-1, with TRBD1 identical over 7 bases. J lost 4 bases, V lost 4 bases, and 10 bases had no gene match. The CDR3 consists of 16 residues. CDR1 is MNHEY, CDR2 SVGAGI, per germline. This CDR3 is CASSSQRGREYNEQFF. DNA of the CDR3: TGTGCCAGCAGTTCCCAGAGGGGGCGTGAGTACAATGAGCAGTTCTTC.

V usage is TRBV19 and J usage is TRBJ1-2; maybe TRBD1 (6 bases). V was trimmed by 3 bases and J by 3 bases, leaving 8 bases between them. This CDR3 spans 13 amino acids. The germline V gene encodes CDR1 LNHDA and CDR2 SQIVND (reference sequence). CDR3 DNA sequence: TGTGCCAGTAGTATTGCAGGGGACTATGGCTACACCTTC. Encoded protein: CASSIAGDYGYTF. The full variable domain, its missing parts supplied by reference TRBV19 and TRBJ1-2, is DGGITQSPKYLFRKEGQNVTLSCEQNLNHDAMYWYRQDPGQGLRLIYYSQIVNDFQKGDIAEGYSVSREKKESFPLTVTSAQKNPTAFYLCASSIAGDYGYTFGSGTRLTVV.

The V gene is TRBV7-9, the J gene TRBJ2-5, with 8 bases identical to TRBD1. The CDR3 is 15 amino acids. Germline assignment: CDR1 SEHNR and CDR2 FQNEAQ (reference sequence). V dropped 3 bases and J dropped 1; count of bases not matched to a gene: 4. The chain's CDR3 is CASSLLGQAQETQYF. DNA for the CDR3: TGTGCCAGCAGCTTGTTGGGACAGGCCCAAGAGACCCAGTACTTC.

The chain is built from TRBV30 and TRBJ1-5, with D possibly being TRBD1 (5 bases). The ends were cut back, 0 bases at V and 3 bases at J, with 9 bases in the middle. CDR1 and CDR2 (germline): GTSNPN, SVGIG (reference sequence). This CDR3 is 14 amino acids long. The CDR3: CAWSVGTYNQPQHF. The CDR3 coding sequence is TGTGCCTGGAGTGTAGGGACTTACAATCAGCCCCAGCATTTT.

CDR3 amino acids: CASSSRQGPDQPQHF. The DNA for the CDR3 is TGTGCCAGCAGTAGCCGACAGGGGCCCGATCAGCCCCAGCATTTT. The rearrangement joins TRBV6-5 to TRBJ1-5; 8 nucleotides agree with TRBD1. V gave up 5 bases and J gave up 5 bases; unmatched junction bases: 8. CDR3 size: 15 residues. The germline gives CDR1 MNHEY, CDR2 SVGAGI.

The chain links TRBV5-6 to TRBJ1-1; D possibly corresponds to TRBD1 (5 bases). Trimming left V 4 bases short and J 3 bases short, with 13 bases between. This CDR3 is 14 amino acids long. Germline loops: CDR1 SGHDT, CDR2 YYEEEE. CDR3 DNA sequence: TGTGCCAGCAGCGGGGTCCGGGGGGACACTGAAGCTTTCTTT. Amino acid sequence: CASSGVRGDTEAFF. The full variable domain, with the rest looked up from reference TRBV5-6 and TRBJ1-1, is DAGVTQSPTHLIKTRGQQVTLRCSPKSGHDTVSWYQQALGQGPQFIFQYYEEEERQRGNFPDRFSGHQFPNYSSELNVNALLLGDSALYLCASSGVRGDTEAFFGQGTRLTVV.

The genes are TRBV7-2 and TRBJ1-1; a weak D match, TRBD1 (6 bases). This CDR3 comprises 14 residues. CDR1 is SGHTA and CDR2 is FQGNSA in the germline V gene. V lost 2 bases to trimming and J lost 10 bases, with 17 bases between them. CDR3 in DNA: TGTGCCAGCAGCTTATTCTCAGGGGATAAGGGAGCTTTCTTT. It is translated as CASSLFSGDKGAFF. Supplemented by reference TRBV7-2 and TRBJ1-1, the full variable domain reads GAGVSQSPSNKVTEKGKDVELRCDPISGHTALYWYRQSLGQGLEFLIYFQGNSAPDKSGLPSDRFSAERTGGSVSTLTIQRTQQEDSAVYLCASSLFSGDKGAFFGQGTRLTVV.

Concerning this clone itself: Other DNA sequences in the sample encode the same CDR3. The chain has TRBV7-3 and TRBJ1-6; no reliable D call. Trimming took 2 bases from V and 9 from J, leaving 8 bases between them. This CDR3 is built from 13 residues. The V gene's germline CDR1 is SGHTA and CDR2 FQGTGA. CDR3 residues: CASSLSRGSPLHF. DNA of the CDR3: TGTGCCAGCAGCTTATCCCGGGGTTCACCCCTCCACTTT. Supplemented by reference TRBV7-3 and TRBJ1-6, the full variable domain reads GAGVSQTPSNKVTEKGKYVELRCDPISGHTALYWYRQSLGQGPEFLIYFQGTGAADDSGLPNDRFFAVRPEGSVSTLKIQRTERGDSAVYLCASSLSRGSPLHFGNGTRLTVT.

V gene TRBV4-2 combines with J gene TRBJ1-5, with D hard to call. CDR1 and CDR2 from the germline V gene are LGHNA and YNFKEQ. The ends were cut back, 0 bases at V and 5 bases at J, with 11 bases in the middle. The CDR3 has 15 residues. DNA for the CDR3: TGTGCCAGCAGCCAAGATGAACGGGATTATCAGCCCCAGCATTTT. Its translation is CASSQDERDYQPQHF.

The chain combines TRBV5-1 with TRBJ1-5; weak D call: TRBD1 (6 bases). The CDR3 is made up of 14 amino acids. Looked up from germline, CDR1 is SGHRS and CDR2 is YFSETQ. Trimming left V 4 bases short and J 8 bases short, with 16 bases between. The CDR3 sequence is CASSQLGGDKPQHF. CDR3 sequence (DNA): TGCGCCAGCAGCCAACTGGGGGGGGACAAGCCCCAGCATTTT.

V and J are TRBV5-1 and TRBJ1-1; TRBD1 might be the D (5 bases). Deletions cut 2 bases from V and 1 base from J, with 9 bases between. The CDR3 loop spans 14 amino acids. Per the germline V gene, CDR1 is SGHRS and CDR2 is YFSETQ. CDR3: CASSFQGQNTEAFF. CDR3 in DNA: TGCGCCAGCAGCTTCCAGGGCCAGAACACTGAAGCTTTCTTT.

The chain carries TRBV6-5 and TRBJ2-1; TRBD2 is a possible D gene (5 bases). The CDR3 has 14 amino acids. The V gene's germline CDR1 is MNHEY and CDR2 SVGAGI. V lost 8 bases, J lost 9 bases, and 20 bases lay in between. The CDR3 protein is CASAPGEFSVEQFF. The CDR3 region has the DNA TGTGCCAGCGCCCCCGGGGAATTTTCAGTTGAGCAGTTCTTC.